This TCR beta chain is from a study of blood T cell repertoires in COVID-19 (dated by TCRdb to the early 2020s). At the level of the whole study: Samples from collaborators originated in the United States, Italy and Spain and spanned both the acute and convalescent phases of COVID-19. The prospective study material was composed of cDNA or gDNA derived from T cells, B-cell-depleted T cells, or PBMCs. Subjects who had been exposed to COVID-19, were actively infected with it, or had recovered from it provided the deeply sampled blood TCRbeta repertoires that made up the dataset. The repertoires were released in a freely available public database intended as a resource for research on the immune response to SARS-CoV-2. Samples were obtained from the ongoing ImmuneRACE study (first 160 participants) and from 1,200 or so subjects provided by 6 global collaborators. Nearly every sample came with metadata listing a de-identified subject ID, COVID-19 status, age in years and sex. Where HLA class I and class II types were available, the types were taken from metadata supplied by the sample provider, not from assay-based typing. The paper as a whole reports these results and caveats: Clinical and demographic metadata were provided uncurated, with the amount varying by source and participant.

A note on this clone: No antigen is known for it. The record has no base qualities; no much larger clone is one base away.

The CDR3 starts with the cysteine, ends with the phenylalanine, and has 14 residues. Here the CDR3 DNA is all that survives: 42 bases in frame from base 1. V is shortened by 6 bases, J by 7 bases, and the region joining them spans 18 bases. The germline V gene sets CDR1 to MDHEN and CDR2 to SYDVKM. Participants in the prospective study were aged roughly 18 to 89 years, lived in 24 United States geographic areas, and enrolled through a virtual design. In the prospective study, cohorts were assigned on the basis of participant-reported clinical history obtained from a screening survey and a study questionnaire. Recovered participants in ImmuneRACE Cohort 3 were defined by two consecutive negative NP/OP PCR tests, clearance by a healthcare professional, or resolution of symptoms. Each participant in the prospective study had whole blood, serum and a nasopharyngeal or oropharyngeal swab collected by mobile phlebotomists. Additional blood draws and questionnaires over an approximately two-month period could optionally be provided by prospective study participants. Before DNA extraction, blood samples from the prospective study were shipped at room temperature or frozen.

TCRbeta CDR3 regions were amplified from genomic DNA by means of the immunoSEQ Assay, a bias-controlled multiplex PCR. The published analysis was carried out like this. Nucleated cell counts per sample were estimated from amplification of reference gene primers within the assay. Sequence reads were collapsed and filtered to measure the absolute abundance of every unique TCRbeta CDR3 rearrangement. Productive Simpson clonality was computed per sample as the square root of Simpson's diversity index over productive rearrangements. The table was pulled from immuneACCESS by TCRdb, which kept in-frame rearrangements only. Such tables lose some clones; where checked, under half of the loss comes from unresolved V genes, and the rest has no known cause. V, J and clone size derive from that table, while D and trimming were established from the DNA sequence. The sample yields a few hundred thousand clones; approximately 82% were counted once. In total, the top ten clones hold 15% of the sample.

The chain links TRBV28 with TRBJ1-2, with a weak D call of TRBD1 (5 bases match). The sample comprised PBMCs or T cells enriched from blood (not recorded which). This TCR was sampled from a man in his forties or fifties who had recovered from COVID-19. The bases are TGTGCCAGCAGCCTCAGGGAATTGACCCGTGGCTACACCTTC. Its protein product is CASSLRELTRGYTF.